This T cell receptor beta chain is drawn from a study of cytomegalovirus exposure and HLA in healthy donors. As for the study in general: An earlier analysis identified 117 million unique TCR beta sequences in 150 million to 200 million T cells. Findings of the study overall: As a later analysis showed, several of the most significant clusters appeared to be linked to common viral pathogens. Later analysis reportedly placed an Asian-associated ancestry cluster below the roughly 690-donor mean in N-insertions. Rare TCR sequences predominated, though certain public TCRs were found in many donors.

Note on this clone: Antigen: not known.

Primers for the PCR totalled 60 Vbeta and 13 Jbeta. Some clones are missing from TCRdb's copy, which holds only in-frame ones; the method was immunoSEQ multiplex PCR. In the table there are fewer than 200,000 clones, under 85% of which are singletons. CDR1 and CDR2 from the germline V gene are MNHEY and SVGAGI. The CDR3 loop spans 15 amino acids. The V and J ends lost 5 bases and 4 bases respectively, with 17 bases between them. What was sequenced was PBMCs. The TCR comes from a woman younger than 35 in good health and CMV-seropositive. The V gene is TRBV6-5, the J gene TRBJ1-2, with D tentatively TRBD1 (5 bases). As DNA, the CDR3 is TGTGCCAGCAGTCGAATCCAGGGCATTTTCTATGGCTACACCTTC. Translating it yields CASSRIQGIFYGYTF.